These T cell receptor beta chains were read from a single sample in a study of regulatory T cells in long-lasting Graves disease. Each CDR3 protein gets one entry after TCRdb re-called the multiplex PCR reads with MiXCR. The sample has roughly 430,000 distinct CDR3 sequences, roughly a fifth seen once. Sequenced here: peripheral blood mononuclear cells (PBMCs), sampled when the disease was refractory, from a patient treated with antithyroid drugs. The receptor set was obtained from a female donor with Graves disease. The CDR3 runs from the conserved cysteine through the conserved F or W. Size is omitted from some rows. Given values are once, few, many or a class for expanded clones.

size: many; V: TRBV11-3; CDR3: CASSLGEGTGPTGELFF
size: many; V: TRBV28; CDR3: CASLDRGTDEQYF
size: .; V: TRBV9; CDR3: CASSVDGGRGGYTF
size: few; V: TRBV28; CDR3: CASAAGSYNEQFF
size: many; V: TRBV7-2; CDR3: CASSSWRGEAFF
size: many; V: TRBV19; CDR3: CASKWGTMNTEAFF
size: many; V: TRBV28; CDR3: CASTPGGHTTGGEQYF
size: .; V: TRBV19; CDR3: CASSDSGLTYEQYF
size: .; V: TRBV20-1; CDR3: CSAKASTSGRWETQYF
size: few; V: TRBV3-1; CDR3: CASSHIGEPYNEQFF
size: many; V: TRBV28; CDR3: CASSLSGQGGEQYF
size: .; V: TRBV20-1; CDR3: CSARDGQGHSTDTQYF
size: few; V: TRBV29-1; CDR3: CSAGLLAFSTDTQYF
size: many; V: TRBV12-3/TRBV12-4; CDR3: CASKPRTAYNSPLHF
size: many; V: TRBV7-9; CDR3: CASSLIGSNQPQHF
size: .; V: TRBV13; CDR3: CASSSFSSGILGETQYF
size: many; V: TRBV11-2; CDR3: CASSLDRFEQYF
size: many; V: TRBV5-8; CDR3: CASSYGPVGDTEAFF
size: few; V: TRBV28; CDR3: CASSTIGTGGNNEQFF
size: .; V: TRBV6-1; CDR3: CASRKREGLSTGELFF
size: .; V: TRBV9; CDR3: CASSPGGNSGANVLTF
size: few; V: TRBV25-1; CDR3: CASSPGLAGGEQYF
size: many; V: TRBV11-1; CDR3: CASSFQEETQYF
size: .; V: TRBV5-4; CDR3: CATSPSGLTQETQYF
size: many; V: TRBV6-1; CDR3: CASSPLESNQPQHF
size: .; V: TRBV12-3/TRBV12-4; CDR3: CASRGYRGGRANQETQYF
size: .; V: TRBV29-1; CDR3: CSVVYSNTGGLFF
size: .; V: TRBV10-3; CDR3: CAISELRGETQYF
size: .; V: TRBV7-3; CDR3: CASSTGTGSYNEQFF
size: many; V: TRBV5-1; CDR3: CASSLHDRADTEAFF
size: few; V: TRBV19; CDR3: CASSIGTHKVYTGELFF
size: many; V: TRBV20-1; CDR3: CSAKTSGRAVETQYF
size: few; V: TRBV6-1; CDR3: CASSPPPYTF
size: .; V: TRBV3-1; CDR3: CASSQDGEVGGRRAFF
size: many; V: TRBV4-1; CDR3: CASSLHSAGELFF
size: many; V: TRBV12-3/TRBV12-4; CDR3: CASTTDRVGTQYF
size: few; V: TRBV6-1; CDR3: CASSELGNTDTQYF
size: once; V: TRBV28; CDR3: CASSLYASSQGLAGLGTDTQYF
size: many; V: TRBV29-1; CDR3: CSVGQFSYEQYF
size: many; V: TRBV28; CDR3: CASSLRLVPQGAHEQYF
size: .; V: TRBV19; CDR3: CASSINPWETGELFF
size: many; V: TRBV6-1; CDR3: CASSEGPQHF
size: few; V: TRBV7-9; CDR3: CASSPVQGSQPQHF
size: many; V: TRBV7-9; CDR3: CASSSHRGQSSYNSPLHF
size: few; V: TRBV5-1; CDR3: CASSWTGAQPQHF
size: .; V: TRBV7-2; CDR3: CASSSWDFNTGELFF